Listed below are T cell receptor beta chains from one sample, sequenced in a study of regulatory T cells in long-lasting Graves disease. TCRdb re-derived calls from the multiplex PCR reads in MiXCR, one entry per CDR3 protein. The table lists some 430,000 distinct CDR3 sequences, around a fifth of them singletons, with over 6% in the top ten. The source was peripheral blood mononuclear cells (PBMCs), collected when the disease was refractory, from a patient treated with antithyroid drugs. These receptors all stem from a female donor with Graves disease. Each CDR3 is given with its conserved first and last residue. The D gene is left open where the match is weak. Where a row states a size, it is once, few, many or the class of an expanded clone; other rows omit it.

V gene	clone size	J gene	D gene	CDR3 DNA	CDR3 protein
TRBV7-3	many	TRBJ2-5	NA	TGTGCCAGCAGCTTTCTTCGGGGGTATAGGGCCCAGTACTTC	CASSFLRGYRAQYF
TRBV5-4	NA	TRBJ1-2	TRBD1	TGTGCCAGCAGCGGCGGACAGGGGTTCTTCTACACCTTC	CASSGGQGFFYTF
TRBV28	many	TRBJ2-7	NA	TGTGCCAGCAGTTTGGGGGACCTCAGCTCCTACGAGCAGTACTTC	CASSLGDLSSYEQYF
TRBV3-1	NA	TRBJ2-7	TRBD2	TGTGCCAGCAGCCTATCTTCAGCGGGATTTGTCTCCTACGAGCAGTACTTC	CASSLSSAGFVSYEQYF
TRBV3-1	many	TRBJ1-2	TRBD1	TGTGCCAGCAGCCCGGGACAGGTTAACTATGGCTACACCTTC	CASSPGQVNYGYTF
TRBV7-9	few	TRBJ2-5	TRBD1	TGTGCCAGCAGCTGGGACAGGGAAAAAGAGACCCAGTACTTC	CASSWDREKETQYF
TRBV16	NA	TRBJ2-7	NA	TGTGCCAGCAGCCGACTTTCTAGCGAGCAGTACTTC	CASSRLSSEQYF
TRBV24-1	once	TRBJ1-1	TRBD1	TGTGCCACCGTGGACAGGGGGGGGACTGAAGCTTTCTTT	CATVDRGGTEAFF
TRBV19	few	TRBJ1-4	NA	TGTGCCAGTAGTATAATCGTCCTCGCTGGACGGAGTGAAAAACTGTTTTTT	CASSIIVLAGRSEKLFF
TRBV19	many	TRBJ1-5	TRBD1	TGTGCCAGTAGTAGAGGGACAGGGATCAATCAGCCCCAGCATTTT	CASSRGTGINQPQHF
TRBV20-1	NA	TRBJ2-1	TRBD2	TGCAGTGCTAGATTAGCGGGAGGGTCCTACAATGAGCAGTTCTTC	CSARLAGGSYNEQFF
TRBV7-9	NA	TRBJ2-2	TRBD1	TGTGCCAGCAGTCCGGTCTGGACAGGGGGCTCCGGGGAGCTGTTTTTT	CASSPVWTGGSGELFF
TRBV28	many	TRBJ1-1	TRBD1	TGTGCCAGCAGGCGGACAGGGGGCGCGGCTGAAGCTTTCTTT	CASRRTGGAAEAFF
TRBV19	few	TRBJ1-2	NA	TGTGCCAGTAGTATCCTTCCTAGTGGGTATGGCTACACCTTC	CASSILPSGYGYTF
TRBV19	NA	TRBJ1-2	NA	TGTGCCAGTACTATTCCCAGCGGGGGGAACTATGGCTACACCTTC	CASTIPSGGNYGYTF
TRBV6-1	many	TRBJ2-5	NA	TGTGCCAGCAGTACCCCCGCCAGGGGACAAGAGACCCAGTACTTC	CASSTPARGQETQYF
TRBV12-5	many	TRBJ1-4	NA	TGTGCTAGTGGTTTGGGGGTACAAGCCAATGAAAAACTGTTTTTT	CASGLGVQANEKLFF
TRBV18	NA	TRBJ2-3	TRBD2	TGTGCCAGCTCACCACCCGGCGGGGGACATACGCAGTATTTT	CASSPPGGGHTQYF
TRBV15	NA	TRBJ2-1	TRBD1	TGTGCCACCAGCAGAGTAGGGGGCGCAGACAATGAGCAGTTCTTC	CATSRVGGADNEQFF
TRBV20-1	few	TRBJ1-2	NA	TGCAGTGCAGTTGTGGGAAAAGGCTACACCTTC	CSAVVGKGYTF
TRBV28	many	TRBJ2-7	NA	TGTGCCAGCAGTTTGGGGGTACCTTACGAGCAGTACTTC	CASSLGVPYEQYF
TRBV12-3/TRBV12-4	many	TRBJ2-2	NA	TGTGCCAGCAGTAACCTATACAAGGGAACGGTTACCGGGGAGCTGTTTTTT	CASSNLYKGTVTGELFF
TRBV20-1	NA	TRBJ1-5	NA	TGCAGTGCGGGGCAGGGTGACTACAATCAGCCCCAGCATTTT	CSAGQGDYNQPQHF
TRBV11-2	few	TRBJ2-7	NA	TGTGCCAGCAGCTTAGCGACAGGGGCGGGAGAGGAGCAGTACTTC	CASSLATGAGEEQYF
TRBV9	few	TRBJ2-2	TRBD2	TGTGCCAGCAGCCCTATCGCGGGAGACACCGGGGAGCTGTTTTTT	CASSPIAGDTGELFF
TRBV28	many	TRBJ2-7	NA	TGTGCCAGCAACGATTCCTCCTACGAGCAGTACTTC	CASNDSSYEQYF
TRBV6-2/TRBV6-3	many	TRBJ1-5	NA	TGTGCCAGCAGTTACTTACAGGGATCTCAGCCCCAGCATTTT	CASSYLQGSQPQHF
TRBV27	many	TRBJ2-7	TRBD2	TGTGCCAGCCATACCTCGACTAGCGGGAGGTACGAGCAGTACTTC	CASHTSTSGRYEQYF
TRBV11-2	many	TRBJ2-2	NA	TGTGCCAGCAGCTTAGAGTTATCAAAGACGAACACCGGGGAGCTGTTTTTT	CASSLELSKTNTGELFF
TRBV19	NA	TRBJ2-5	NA	TGTGCCAGTAGTCCCAGTCTGGCCGGACAAGAGACCCAGTACTTC	CASSPSLAGQETQYF
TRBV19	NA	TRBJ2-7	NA	TGTGCCAGTAGTATCAACGGGTGGCTCGAGCAGTACTTC	CASSINGWLEQYF
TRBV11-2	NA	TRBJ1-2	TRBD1	TGTGCCAGCAGCTCAACCGGGACAGGGTCTTGGGGCTACACCTTC	CASSSTGTGSWGYTF
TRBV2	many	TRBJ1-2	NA	TGTGCCAGCAGTGAAGCTGGGATCACAAACTATGGCTACACCTTC	CASSEAGITNYGYTF